The clone carrying this T cell receptor (beta chain) has at least ten counts. The V end lost 6 bases, the J end lost 6 bases, and 12 bases lay between the germline ends. Looked up from germline, CDR1 is MNHEY and CDR2 is SVGAGI. The CDR3 loop spans 13 amino acids. Researchers took RNA transcripts and amplified the TCR beta CDR3 regions from them. The TCR CDR3 was amplified in a first-round RT-PCR using the HTBI primer set. TCRdb reprocessed the multiplex PCR reads via MiXCR and lists one record per CDR3 protein. The table shows about 610,000 distinct CDR3 sequences, with 14% to 15% occurring only once. The data derive from a study of T cells in Graves' hyperthyroidism and ophthalmopathy.

The sequence was obtained from a middle-aged woman with Graves' ophthalmopathy. Material: blood. V usage is TRBV6-5 and J usage is TRBJ1-3; D is uncertain. CDR3 amino acids: CASSLDYTNTIYF. The CDR3 coding sequence is TGTGCCAGCAGCCTCGACTACACAAACACCATATATTTT.